Sample share makes the clone carrying this TCR beta chain medium-sized. Its antigen remains unidentified. This entry comes from a study of T cell responses to AZD1222 COVID-19 vaccine. In the study overall: Pooled in the analysis were second doses at about 4 or about 12 weeks.

Germline-derived CDR1 and CDR2 are SGDLS and YYNGEE. The CDR3 extends over 16 amino acids. V gave up 4 bases and J gave up 4 bases; unmatched junction bases: 11. Profiling relied on immunoSEQ multiplex PCR, and the TCRdb table lists in-frame clones only, not all of them. The data show 70,000 or so clones, about 88% seen once. Points from the study as a whole: Repertoires were obtained solely post-peak T cell response.

This TCR derives from an adult in good health. The chain combines TRBV9 with TRBJ2-5; 9 nucleotides align to TRBD2. The sample was peripheral blood, taken on day 0 of AZD1222 vaccination. CDR3: CASSPMVSGSGETQYF. CDR3 DNA sequence: TGTGCCAGCAGCCCCATGGTTAGCGGGAGTGGAGAGACCCAGTACTTC. The full variable domain, in which reference TRBV9 and TRBJ2-5 provide the parts outside the CDR3, is DSGVTQTPKHLITATGQRVTLRCSPRSGDLSVYWYQQSLDQGLQFLIQYYNGEERAKGNILERFSAQQFPDLHSELNLSSLELGDSALYFCASSPMVSGSGETQYFGPGTRLLVL.